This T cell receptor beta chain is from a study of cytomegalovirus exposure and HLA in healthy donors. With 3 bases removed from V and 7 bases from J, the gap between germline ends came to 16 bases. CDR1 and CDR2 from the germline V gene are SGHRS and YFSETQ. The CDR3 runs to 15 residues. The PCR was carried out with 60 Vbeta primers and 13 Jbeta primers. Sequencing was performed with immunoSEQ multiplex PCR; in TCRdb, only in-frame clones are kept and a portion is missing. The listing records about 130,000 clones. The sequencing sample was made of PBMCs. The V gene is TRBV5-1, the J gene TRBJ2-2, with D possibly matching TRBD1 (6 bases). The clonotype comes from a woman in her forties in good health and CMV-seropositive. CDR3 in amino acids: CASSWTDGSGGELFF. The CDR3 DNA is TGCGCCAGCAGCTGGACAGATGGTTCCGGCGGGGAGCTGTTTTTT.